This T cell receptor (beta chain) was obtained from a study of cytomegalovirus exposure and HLA in healthy donors. The assay was immunoSEQ multiplex PCR, and TCRdb's table has in-frame clones only and misses some. The sample yields over 250,000 clones, about 86% seen once. The CDR3 is 15 residues long. Deletions cut 4 bases from V and 2 bases from J, with 9 bases between. The V gene's germline CDR1 is MDHEN and CDR2 SYDVKM. Notes on the study in general: CMV antigen specificity of a few CMV-associated chains was confirmed in vitro. A list of 164 TCR beta chains associated with cytomegalovirus was given.

With regard to this clone: Its antigen is unidentified.

The gene calls are TRBV28 and TRBJ1-6; D is ambiguous. Material for sequencing was PBMCs. This receptor was obtained from a young woman in good health and CMV-seronegative. The CDR3 bases are TGTGCCAGCAGTTATCGGGATGCCTATAATTCACCCCTCCACTTT. This translates into CASSYRDAYNSPLHF.